One sample yielded the 25 T cell receptor beta chains listed below, sequenced in a study of blood T cell repertoires in COVID-19. Generated by immunoSEQ multiplex PCR, the TCRdb table keeps only in-frame clones and is missing some. The data contain hundreds of thousands of clones, about nine tenths of them singletons. The sequenced sample was peripheral blood. The receptors stem from a man aged 60 to 69 who had recovered from COVID-19.

The gene calls are TRBV3-1 (or the pseudogene TRBV3-2) and TRBJ2-3; D is undetermined. V lost 6 bases and J 0 bases, leaving 10 bases between the germline ends. The germline gives CDR1 LGHDT, CDR2 YNNKEL (reference sequence). The CDR3 covers 14 residues. DNA of the CDR3: TGTGCCAGCAGTCCCCGGTATAGCACAGATACGCAGTATTTT. Translating it yields CASSPRYSTDTQYF.

The chain joins TRBV5-6 to TRBJ2-7; 9 bases line up with TRBD2. The CDR3 is 15 residues long. The trim removed 0 bases at V and 1 base at J, leaving 2 bases unmatched. Germline V lookup: CDR1 SGHDT, CDR2 YYEEEE. The DNA for the CDR3 is TGTGCCAGCAGCTTGGGTGCGGGGGGGTCCTACGAGCAGTACTTC. This codes for CASSLGAGGSYEQYF.

This rearrangement joins TRBV5-6 to TRBJ1-5; D not certain. V was shortened by 2 bases and J by 4 bases, with 4 bases between the two germline ends. The CDR3 has 12 amino acids. CDR1 SGHDT and CDR2 YYEEEE come from the germline V gene. The DNA for the CDR3 is TGTGCCAGCAGCTTCCGGAATCAGCCCCAGCATTTT. Translating gives CASSFRNQPQHF.

The CDR3 sequence: CASSTVLGEDTEAFF. The DNA of the CDR3 is TGTGCCAGCAGCACTGTTCTGGGGGAGGACACTGAAGCTTTCTTT. The chain recombines TRBV3-1 (or the pseudogene TRBV3-2) with TRBJ1-1; a weak D match, TRBD1 (5 bases). Trimming cost V 5 bases and J 3 bases, with 16 bases left between them. CDR3 size: 15 residues. Per germline, CDR1 LGHDT and CDR2 YNNKEL (reference sequence).

The rearrangement uses TRBV5-6 and TRBJ1-4; perhaps TRBD1 as D (6 bases). V lost 4 bases and J lost 3, with 16 bases in between. The CDR3 has 16 amino acids. The germline CDR1 and CDR2 sequences are SGHDT and YYEEEE. CDR3: CASSTTGSWANEKLFF. The CDR3 bases are TGTGCCAGCAGCACTACAGGGAGTTGGGCTAATGAAAAACTGTTTTTT.

This clone came up a few times. The chain recombines TRBV19 with TRBJ1-1; D remains ambiguous. Per germline, CDR1 LNHDA and CDR2 SQIVND (reference sequence). The CDR3 length is 11 residues. V lost 1 base, J lost 6 bases, and 3 bases lay in between. The CDR3: CASSIASEAFF. Here the CDR3 DNA reads TGTGCCAGTAGTATAGCCTCTGAAGCTTTCTTT.

This clone has just a few counts. The V and J genes are TRBV10-3 and TRBJ1-1; D gene ambiguous. This CDR3 comprises 14 residues. V was shortened by 3 bases and J by 4 bases, with 12 bases between the two germline ends. Per germline, CDR1 ENHRY and CDR2 SYGVKD. The CDR3 DNA sequence: TGTGCCATCAGTGAAGCCCGGGAGGCCACTGAAGCTTTCTTT. This translates into CAISEAREATEAFF.

The CDR3 protein is CAWGGQSDTQYF. The CDR3 coding sequence is TGTGCCTGGGGGGGACAGTCAGATACGCAGTATTTT. The chain uses TRBV30 and TRBJ2-3; 7 bases match TRBD1. V trimming: 5 bases; J trimming: 4 bases; junction bases outside the gene matches: 3. This CDR3 is 12 amino acids long. The germline V gene encodes CDR1 GTSNPN and CDR2 SVGIG (reference sequence). Using reference TRBV30 and TRBJ2-3 for the parts outside the CDR3, the full variable domain is SQTIHQWPATLVQPVGSPLSLECTVEGTSNPNLYWYRQAAGRGLQLLFYSVGIGQISSEVPQNLSASRPQDRQFILSSKKLLLSDSGFYLCAWGGQSDTQYFGPGTRLTVL.

The CDR3 is CASSIDSRGRTYNEQFF. In DNA, the CDR3 is TGTGCCAGTAGTATAGATTCCAGGGGGCGAACCTACAATGAGCAGTTCTTC. The chain is built from TRBV19 and TRBJ2-1, with 8 bases identical to TRBD1. The ends lost 0 bases at V and 2 bases at J; junction bases unmatched: 6. There are 17 residues in the CDR3. Germline CDR1 reads LNHDA; CDR2 reads SQIVND (reference sequence).

The rearrangement links TRBV3-1 (or the pseudogene TRBV3-2) to TRBJ1-4; TRBD1 aligns across 8 bases. This CDR3 spans 14 amino acids. The V gene end was trimmed by 4 bases and the J gene end by 13 bases; junction bases not matched to a gene: 11. The germline gives CDR1 LGHDT, CDR2 YNNKEL (reference sequence). The CDR3 region is CASSRRQGRIVLFF. As DNA, the CDR3 is TGTGCCAGCAGCCGGAGACAGGGGAGGATCGTACTGTTTTTT.

In DNA form, the CDR3 reads TGTGCCAGCAGCCAACAGGGGGTCCAAAACATTCAGTACTTC. Translating it yields CASSQQGVQNIQYF. The gene calls are TRBV27 and TRBJ2-4; 8 bases align to TRBD1. V lost 6 bases to trimming and J lost 5 bases; unmatched junction nucleotides: 6. The germline gives CDR1 MNHEY, CDR2 SMNVEV (reference sequence). The CDR3 has 14 amino acids.

The gene calls are TRBV15 and TRBJ2-5; 9 nucleotides align to TRBD2. Germline lookup yields CDR1 LNHNV and CDR2 YYDKDF (reference sequence). The CDR3 has 15 amino acids. After removal of 6 bases from V and 1 base from J, the junction contained 6 bases not matched to a gene. CDR3 sequence: CATSYWRGGQETQYF. In DNA, the CDR3 is TGTGCCACCAGTTATTGGCGGGGGGGCCAAGAGACCCAGTACTTC. The variable domain in full, with the rest retrieved from reference TRBV15 and TRBJ2-5, is DAMVIQNPRYQVTQFGKPVTLSCSQTLNHNVMYWYQQKSSQAPKLLFHYYDKDFNNEADTPDNFQSRRPNTSFCFLDIRSPGLGDTAMYLCATSYWRGGQETQYFGPGTRLLVL.

The chain uses TRBV7-9 and TRBJ2-7; the D gene is possibly TRBD2 (6 bases). CDR3 length equals 14 residues. Per the germline V gene, CDR1 is SEHNR and CDR2 is FQNEAQ (reference sequence). The V end was cut by 6 bases, the J end by 2 bases, with 14 bases between. The chain's CDR3 is CASRPAGPAYEQYF. The CDR3 DNA is TGTGCCAGCAGACCGGCGGGGCCAGCCTACGAGCAGTACTTC.

This clone occurred once. This rearrangement joins TRBV19 to TRBJ2-3; 10 nucleotides agree with TRBD1. V shed 4 bases and J 6 bases; nucleotides not matched to a gene: 7. CDR3 length: 15 amino acids. CDR1 and CDR2 from the germline V gene are LNHDA and SQIVND (reference sequence). CDR3 region: CASSTPTGGSDTQYF. The CDR3 DNA reads as TGTGCCAGTAGTACACCGACAGGGGGCTCGGATACGCAGTATTTT.

The rearrangement uses TRBV12-5 and TRBJ2-2; TRBD2 matches at 12 bases. Germline CDR1 LGHNT, CDR2 FRNRAP. Germline trimming cut 8 bases from V and 3 bases from J; bases unmatched to any gene: 7. This CDR3 spans 16 amino acids. CDR3 coding DNA: TGTGCTAGTAGTAAACGACTAGCGGGGGACACCGGGGAGCTGTTTTTT. It is translated as CASSKRLAGDTGELFF.

V usage is TRBV5-5 and J usage is TRBJ1-4; TRBD1 is a possible D gene (6 bases). Germline CDR1 reads SGHKS; CDR2 reads YYEKEE (reference sequence). This CDR3 is 16 amino acids long. V lost 5 bases and J lost 3, with 17 bases in between. The CDR3 is CASRENPGVPNEKLFF. Written as DNA, the CDR3 is TGTGCCAGCAGAGAGAACCCAGGGGTTCCTAATGAAAAACTGTTTTTT.

V gene TRBV10-3 combines with J gene TRBJ2-7; weak D call: TRBD1 (6 bases). The CDR3 is 13 amino acids. The germline gives CDR1 ENHRY, CDR2 SYGVKD. Trimming cost V 6 bases and J 3 bases, with 12 bases left between them. CDR3 sequence reads: CAIRPKDSYEQYF. The DNA for the CDR3 is TGTGCCATCAGACCAAAGGACAGCTACGAGCAGTACTTC.

The chain recombines TRBV7-9 with TRBJ2-7, with a possible D match to TRBD1 (5 bases). Trimming took 9 bases from V and 4 from J, leaving 13 bases between them. Germline CDR1 reads SEHNR; CDR2 reads FQNEAQ (reference sequence). The CDR3 length is 12 residues. In nucleotides, the CDR3 is TGTGCCAGTTCCCAAGGGGCTTACGAGCAGTACGTC. It is translated as CASSQGAYEQYV.

The chain links TRBV3-1 (or the pseudogene TRBV3-2) to TRBJ2-2, with D perhaps matching TRBD1 (6 bases). CDR1 and CDR2 (germline): LGHDT, YNNKEL (reference sequence). The CDR3 extends over 16 amino acids. Trimming cost V 3 bases and J 5 bases, with 16 bases left between them. CDR3 protein: CASSHNRAIRTGELFF. The CDR3 DNA follows: TGTGCCAGCAGCCATAACAGGGCAATTAGGACCGGGGAGCTGTTTTTT.

The rearrangement joins TRBV5-1 to TRBJ1-1; possibly TRBD1 for D (5 bases). Germline V gives CDR1 SGHRS, CDR2 YFSETQ. V dropped 6 bases and J dropped 3 bases, with 18 bases sitting between them. CDR3 size: 15 residues. The CDR3 nucleotides are TGCGCCAGCACCCAAGGCGGGGGTAGGTACACTGAAGCTTTCTTT. Amino acids: CASTQGGGRYTEAFF.

The V call is TRBV4-1, the J call TRBJ1-2; TRBD1 matches 7 bases. CDR1 and CDR2 from the germline V gene are MGHRA and YSYEKL. The CDR3 is 14 residues long. Trimming removed 4 bases from V and 5 bases from J; junction bases left unmatched: 7. DNA of the CDR3: TGCGCCAGCAGCCCCGACAGGGTAAGGTATGGCTACACCTTC. Protein product: CASSPDRVRYGYTF.

V and J are TRBV28 and TRBJ1-4, with D tentatively TRBD1 (6 bases). V was trimmed by 4 bases and J by 8 bases, leaving 17 bases between them. The V gene's germline CDR1 is MDHEN and CDR2 SYDVKM. The length of the CDR3 is 15 residues. The CDR3 bases are TGTGCCAGCAGTTCCGCAGGGGTGGAGGAAGAAAAACTGTTTTTT. Translating it yields CASSSAGVEEEKLFF.

The CDR3 here is CASSPRTGGRTQYF. The DNA for the CDR3 is TGTGCCAGCAGTCCTAGGACAGGGGGAAGGACTCAGTACTTC. V usage is TRBV28 and J usage is TRBJ2-7; TRBD1 agrees at 10 bases. This CDR3 region has 14 residues. V shed 5 bases, J shed 10 bases, and the junction held 11 bases outside the gene matches. Germline V CDR1 and CDR2: MDHEN, SYDVKM.

The chain recombines TRBV13 with TRBJ2-7; 7 bases line up with TRBD2. Germline CDR1 and CDR2: PRHDT and FYEKMQ (reference sequence). There are 14 residues in the CDR3. Germline trimming cut 5 bases from V and 4 bases from J; bases unmatched to any gene: 8. The CDR3, as DNA: TGTGCCAGCAGCCTAACGGCACTAGCGTACGAGCAGTACTTC. It is translated as CASSLTALAYEQYF.

This rearrangement joins TRBV2 to TRBJ2-7, with D perhaps TRBD1 (5 bases). V lost 4 bases, J lost 1 base, and 11 bases lay in between. CDR1 SNHLY and CDR2 FYNNEI come from the germline V gene. The CDR3 is made up of 14 amino acids. The CDR3 nucleotides are TGTGCCAGCAGTGTCAGGACAATGTCCTACGAGCAGTACGTC. It translates to CASSVRTMSYEQYV.